A single sample is the source of the 26 T cell receptor beta chains below, sequenced in a study of blood T cells in healthy people across ages (dated by TCRdb to the mid-2010s). Libraries were prepared through 5' RACE. TCRdb records Illumina HiSeq 2500 as the sequencer. A second PCR of roughly 6 to 11 cycles was run with a J-beta primer mix and a sample-barcoded 5' primer. TCRdb reprocessed the public reads (quality trimming at Q25 with fastp, clone calling with MiXCR) and kept in-frame beta chains. One record per CDR3 amino acid sequence lists the most common genes and DNA. The sample includes hundreds of thousands of distinct CDR3 sequences, with 46% observed a single time. Approximately 18% of the sample rests with the top ten. Sequenced material: blood. The receptors originated from a man older than 75 in good health.

This clonotype occurred many times. The chain has TRBV11-2 and TRBJ2-3; the match to TRBD1 covers 7 bases. CDR3 size: 16 residues. Per the germline V gene, CDR1 is SGHAT and CDR2 is FQNNGV. V was pared by 3 bases and J by 0 bases, with 6 bases of the junction left unmatched. This chain's CDR3 is CASSLGTERSTDTQYF. The CDR3 DNA reads TGTGCCAGCAGCTTGGGGACAGAAAGAAGCACAGATACGCAGTATTTT.

This CDR3 reads CASSLVGGLGNTEAFF. The CDR3 region has the DNA TGTGCCAGCAGCTTGGTAGGGGGTCTGGGGAACACTGAAGCTTTCTTT. The chain combines TRBV5-6 with TRBJ1-1, with a tentative D call TRBD1 (6 bases). Trimming removed 0 bases from V and 1 base from J, with 13 bases in between. Germline lookup yields CDR1 SGHDT and CDR2 YYEEEE. This CDR3 comprises 16 residues.

This clonotype was found a few times. The CDR3: CASSIERGRGTQYF. The DNA for the CDR3 is TGTGCCAGCAGCATAGAGCGGGGGCGAGGGACCCAGTACTTC. The chain recombines TRBV7-9 with TRBJ2-5; 8 nucleotides agree with TRBD2. Trimming took 5 bases from V and 7 from J; bases not matched to a gene: 9. The CDR3 loop spans 14 amino acids. The germline gives CDR1 SEHNR, CDR2 FQNEAQ (reference sequence).

This clonotype was seen more than once but under ten times. The genes are TRBV12-3 or TRBV12-4 and TRBJ2-5, with a possible D match to TRBD2 (5 bases). CDR3 length equals 14 residues. Between the trimmed V and J ends, which lost 3 bases and 1 base, there was a span of 9 bases. The CDR3 is CASSFPGFQETQYF. The DNA for the CDR3 is TGTGCCAGCAGTTTTCCGGGATTCCAAGAGACCCAGTACTTC.

The chain carries TRBV24-1 and TRBJ1-2; D is unresolved. From germline, CDR1 is KGHDR and CDR2 SFDVKD. The CDR3 contains 12 residues. The V end lost 2 bases, the J end lost 8 bases, and 8 bases lay between the germline ends. The CDR3 reads CATSDSWSGYTF. In DNA form, the CDR3 reads TGTGCCACCAGTGATTCCTGGAGCGGCTACACCTTC.

The table lists this clonotype with a count of one. The chain employs TRBV11-1 and TRBJ2-5; TRBD2 matches at 14 bases. Germline V CDR1 and CDR2: SGHAT, FQDESV (reference sequence). Germline trimming cut 5 bases from V and 11 bases from J; bases unmatched to any gene: 16. CDR3 length: 17 amino acids. CDR3 loop: CASSTGTSGSLGNEQYF. As DNA, the CDR3 is TGTGCCAGCAGCACCGGGACTAGCGGGAGCTTAGGCAATGAGCAGTACTTC.

The chain joins TRBV7-9 to TRBJ2-7; D uncertain. This CDR3 spans 13 amino acids. Germline values: CDR1 SEHNR, CDR2 FQNEAQ (reference sequence). Trimming cost V 1 base and J 6 bases, with 10 bases left between them. This CDR3 reads CASSLDLLGEQYF. For the CDR3, the DNA is TGTGCCAGCAGCTTAGATTTATTGGGCGAGCAGTACTTC.

The chain employs TRBV30 and TRBJ2-7, with TRBD2 matching 8 bases. With 0 bases clipped from V and 6 bases from J, the junction kept 7 bases outside the gene matches. Germline CDR1 and CDR2: GTSNPN and SVGIG (reference sequence). The length of the CDR3 is 14 residues. The CDR3 DNA reads as TGTGCCTGGAGTGTACGTGCGGGAGGCGGCGAGCAGTACTTC. This translates into CAWSVRAGGGEQYF.

This clonotype showed up just once. CDR3 region: CASSRRHREGVETQYF. The CDR3 coding sequence is TGTGCCAGCAGCCGCAGACACAGGGAAGGGGTAGAGACCCAGTACTTC. The V gene is TRBV7-2, the J gene TRBJ2-5, with a possible D match to TRBD1 (6 bases). Germline V gene sequence: CDR1 SGHTA, CDR2 FQGNSA. The V and J ends lost 5 bases and 4 bases respectively, with 20 bases between them. The length of the CDR3 is 16 residues. The whole variable domain, filled in from reference TRBV7-2 and TRBJ2-5, reads GAGVSQSPSNKVTEKGKDVELRCDPISGHTALYWYRQSLGQGLEFLIYFQGNSAPDKSGLPSDRFSAERTGGSVSTLTIQRTQQEDSAVYLCASSRRHREGVETQYFGPGTRLLVL.

This chain connects TRBV20-1 to TRBJ2-3, with D perhaps TRBD2 (5 bases). V dropped 4 bases and J dropped 5 bases, with 7 bases sitting between them. CDR1 and CDR2 from the germline V gene are DFQATT and SNEGSKA (reference sequence). There are 11 residues in the CDR3. CDR3 region: CSANSEDTQYF. The CDR3 DNA follows: TGCAGTGCTAATAGCGAAGATACGCAGTATTTT.

The chain has TRBV15 and TRBJ2-7, with TRBD2 matching over 10 bases. The trim removed 0 bases at V and 0 bases at J, leaving 11 bases unmatched. CDR1 LNHNV and CDR2 YYDKDF come from the germline V gene (reference sequence). The CDR3 spans 19 residues. The CDR3 spells CATSRDLPGRTSGSYEQYF. As DNA, the CDR3 is TGTGCCACCAGCAGAGATCTTCCAGGCAGGACTAGCGGCTCCTACGAGCAGTACTTC.

This clonotype was detected ten times or more. This rearrangement joins TRBV27 to TRBJ1-2; D remains ambiguous. Germline V CDR1 and CDR2: MNHEY, SMNVEV (reference sequence). Trimming cost V 3 bases and J 5 bases, with 22 bases left between them. CDR3 length: 17 amino acids. The CDR3 is CASSFVGWGSASYGYTF. The CDR3 region has the DNA TGTGCCAGCAGTTTTGTGGGTTGGGGATCTGCCTCTTATGGCTACACCTTC.

A single count supports this clonotype. The chain carries TRBV12-3 or TRBV12-4 and TRBJ1-4, with 7 bases lining up with TRBD1. CDR3 length: 14 amino acids. The V and J ends lost 5 bases and 8 bases, in that order; junction bases with no gene match: 8. As DNA, the CDR3 is TGTGCCAGCAGTCAAGGGGGCGCCGGGGAAAAACTGTTTTTT. Its translation: CASSQGGAGEKLFF.

The table lists this clonotype with a count of one. The CDR3 loop is CATSDSALPKQYF. CDR3 sequence (DNA): TGTGCCACCAGTGATTCGGCTCTACCAAAGCAGTACTTC. The J gene is TRBJ2-7, the V gene TRBV24-1; D is uncertain. The germline V gene has CDR1 KGHDR and CDR2 SFDVKD. The CDR3 runs to 13 residues. V was cut by 2 bases and J by 8 bases, with 12 bases left in between.

This clonotype was observed a few times. The chain couples TRBV5-1 to TRBJ2-3; 9 bases match TRBD1. The trim removed 6 bases at V and 4 bases at J, leaving 6 bases unmatched. The CDR3 is 14 amino acids. Per germline, CDR1 SGHRS and CDR2 YFSETQ. The CDR3 DNA reads as TGCGCCAGCACCCGGGACAGGGATGCAGATACGCAGTATTTT. Translation gives CASTRDRDADTQYF. Based on the CDR3 plus reference TRBV5-1 and TRBJ2-3, the full variable domain is KAGVTQTPRYLIKTRGQQVTLSCSPISGHRSVSWYQQTPGQGLQFLFEYFSETQRNKGNFPGRFSGRQFSNSRSEMNVSTLELGDSALYLCASTRDRDADTQYFGPGTRLTVL.

The chain carries TRBV5-1 and TRBJ1-1; TRBD1 agrees at 8 bases. This CDR3 is 14 amino acids long. Germline loops: CDR1 SGHRS, CDR2 YFSETQ. J gave up 4 bases and V 0 bases, and 2 bases lay outside the gene matches. The CDR3 loop reads CASSLGQGITEAFF. The CDR3 DNA is TGCGCCAGCAGCTTGGGACAGGGGATCACTGAAGCTTTCTTT.

The chain couples TRBV20-1 to TRBJ1-2, with D possibly being TRBD1 (5 bases). This CDR3 has 14 residues. Per the germline V gene, CDR1 is DFQATT and CDR2 is SNEGSKA (reference sequence). Trimming left V 6 bases short and J 4 bases short, with 18 bases between. CDR3 nucleotide sequence: TGCAGTGCCTCGCCATTAAAAGGGGCCTATGGCTACACCTTC. Residues: CSASPLKGAYGYTF.

The chain joins TRBV29-1 to TRBJ2-3; tentative D call: TRBD2 (6 bases). Germline V lookup: CDR1 SQVTM, CDR2 ANQGSEA. Trimming left V 6 bases short and J 2 bases short, with 12 bases between. This CDR3 comprises 13 residues. The CDR3 region has the DNA TGCAGCGTGGGGGAGGAGTCCACAGATACGCAGTATTTT. The encoded protein is CSVGEESTDTQYF.

In this sample, this clonotype turned up many times. The V and J genes are TRBV12-3 or TRBV12-4 and TRBJ1-6, with D tentatively TRBD1 (5 bases). V was pared by 3 bases and J by 7 bases, with 7 bases between. The CDR3 has 13 amino acids. The chain's CDR3 is CASSLKGNSPLHF. As DNA, the CDR3 is TGTGCCAGCAGTTTGAAGGGGAATTCACCCCTCCACTTT.

This clonotype was seen only a few times. V is TRBV5-1 and J is TRBJ1-1, with a possible D match to TRBD1 (5 bases). The CDR3 contains 15 residues. V lost 4 bases and J 2 bases, leaving 15 bases between the germline ends. Germline assignment: CDR1 SGHRS and CDR2 YFSETQ. The CDR3 DNA reads as TGCGCCAGCAGCCCACAAGGACACCTAAACACTGAAGCTTTCTTT. This translates into CASSPQGHLNTEAFF. Supplemented by reference TRBV5-1 and TRBJ1-1, the full variable domain reads KAGVTQTPRYLIKTRGQQVTLSCSPISGHRSVSWYQQTPGQGLQFLFEYFSETQRNKGNFPGRFSGRQFSNSRSEMNVSTLELGDSALYLCASSPQGHLNTEAFFGQGTRLTVV.

The rearrangement uses TRBV19 and TRBJ2-5; 7 nucleotides line up with TRBD1. CDR3 length equals 11 residues. The V segment lost 9 bases and the J segment 5 bases; nucleotides outside the gene matches: 3. Germline lookup yields CDR1 LNHDA and CDR2 SQIVND (reference sequence). In nucleotides, the CDR3 is TGTGCCAGCAAGGACAGGGAGACCCAGTACTTC. Translating gives CASKDRETQYF.

V is TRBV7-2 and J is TRBJ2-7, with D hard to call. The CDR3 spans 14 residues. Trimming removed 1 base from V and 4 bases from J, with 11 bases in between. The germline V gene encodes CDR1 SGHTA and CDR2 FQGNSA. This chain's CDR3 is CASSLGPGWYEQYF. The CDR3 nucleotides are TGTGCCAGCAGCTTAGGACCGGGTTGGTACGAGCAGTACTTC.

In its sample, this clonotype was seen a few times. The gene calls are TRBV6-1 and TRBJ2-5, with D tentatively TRBD1 (5 bases). V dropped 1 base and J dropped 5 bases, with 17 bases sitting between them. The CDR3 contains 16 residues. CDR1 MNHNS and CDR2 SASEGT come from the germline V gene. The CDR3 DNA is TGTGCCAGCAGTGAAGGGTACAGGACCCTCCCGGAGACCCAGTACTTC. Its protein product is CASSEGYRTLPETQYF.

This clonotype was seen more than once but under ten times. The chain links TRBV7-3 to TRBJ2-5; perhaps TRBD2 as D (5 bases). The CDR3 is 13 residues long. Trimming took off 5 bases at V and 11 bases at J, with 18 bases between the two ends. In germline, CDR1 is SGHTA, CDR2 FQGTGA. The CDR3 loop reads CASSPRPGDEQYF. CDR3 in DNA: TGTGCCAGCAGCCCCAGACCCGGGGATGAGCAGTACTTC.

This sequence joins TRBV29-1 and TRBJ2-5; no firm D call. Judging by the DNA end, TRBJ2-7 fits better; the J call may be wrong. This CDR3 region has 13 residues. Germline CDR1 SQVTM, CDR2 ANQGSEA. CDR3 sequence reads: CSVEKPLRAEQYF. In DNA form, the CDR3 reads TGCAGCGTTGAAAAACCCCTTAGGGCCGAGCAGTACTTC.

CDR3 loop: CASSQDRLAGGYEQFF. DNA of the CDR3: TGTGCCAGCAGCCAAGATCGACTAGCGGGAGGTTATGAGCAGTTCTTC. The rearrangement links TRBV3-1 to TRBJ2-1, with 13 bases matching TRBD2. Germline V gene lookup returns CDR1 LGHDT and CDR2 YNNKEL (reference sequence). CDR3 length: 16 amino acids. Losses at the gene ends were 0 bases for V and 8 bases for J; bases not matched to a gene: 4.